This passage covers 5 T cell receptor beta chains from one sample sequenced in a study of cytomegalovirus exposure and HLA in healthy donors. Vbeta (60) and Jbeta (13) primers were used in the PCR. This table comes from immunoSEQ multiplex PCR, and its TCRdb copy is limited to in-frame clones, with some not included. The sample data list about 200,000 clones. The sample consisted of PBMCs. Receptors originate from a girl aged 2 to 9 in good health and CMV-seropositive.

The J gene is TRBJ2-3, the V gene TRBV5-4, with TRBD2 identical over 10 bases. The CDR3 sequence is 15 residues long. Trimming removed 3 bases from V and 4 bases from J; junction bases left unmatched: 5. Germline CDR1 SGHNT, CDR2 YYREEE (reference sequence). Written as DNA, the CDR3 is TGTGCCAGCAGCTCAGGACTAGCGGAAGCAGATACGCAGTATTTT. This translates into CASSSGLAEADTQYF.

The rearrangement uses TRBV6-6 and TRBJ2-5; tentatively, D is TRBD1 (6 bases). V was clipped by 0 bases and J by 4 bases, with 12 bases between them. Germline CDR1 is MNHNY and CDR2 is SVGAGI (reference sequence). The CDR3 totals 15 residues. DNA for the CDR3: TGTGCCAGCAGTTACTCCACAGGGCTAGGAGAGACCCAGTACTTC. Translating it yields CASSYSTGLGETQYF.

The chain links TRBV7-3 to TRBJ1-2; TRBD1 agrees at 8 bases. CDR1 and CDR2 (germline): SGHTA, FQGTGA. V lost 1 base to trimming and J lost 6 bases; unmatched junction nucleotides: 13. The CDR3 runs 17 residues. CDR3 bases: TGTGCCAGCAGCTTAAACCCTAGCTGGCAGGGGGCTGATGGCTACACCTTC. Encoded protein: CASSLNPSWQGADGYTF.

V gene TRBV13 combines with J gene TRBJ2-7, with TRBD1 identical over 7 bases. The CDR3 runs 13 residues. Germline assignment: CDR1 PRHDT and CDR2 FYEKMQ (reference sequence). The ends lost 0 bases at V and 6 bases at J; junction bases unmatched: 2. CDR3 loop: CASSLGSGGEQYF. The CDR3 DNA reads TGTGCCAGCAGCTTAGGGTCAGGGGGCGAGCAGTACTTC.

The rearrangement joins TRBV5-4 to TRBJ2-5; 7 bases map to TRBD2. Trimming cost V 0 bases and J 5 bases; bases outside gene matches: 13. There are 17 residues in the CDR3. Germline V gene sequence: CDR1 SGHNT, CDR2 YYREEE (reference sequence). CDR3 sequence: CASSLATSVTGGETQYF. The DNA of the CDR3 is TGTGCCAGCAGCTTGGCCACTAGCGTTACCGGAGGGGAGACCCAGTACTTC.